The TCR beta chain under discussion was sequenced for a study of T-cell memory formation after mild COVID-19 (dated by TCRdb to the early 2020s). For the wider study: TCR sequence clusters from the two donors were found to be largely donor specific. The cohort was made up of two young adult volunteers, one female and one male, who were previously healthy. In a couple of donors, T-cell clones that expanded and contracted after mild COVID-19 were followed by sequencing TCRalpha and TCRbeta repertoires longitudinally. Results the study describes overall, beyond this receptor: Clones that contracted from day 15 to 85 showed balanced CD4/CD8 phenotypes, whereas a second wave of clones that expanded from day 15 to 37 leaned towards CD4+. Contracting CD4+ clones were located mainly in the CM and EM memory subsets, whereas CD8+ clones were found to be enriched in EMRA. The detection of some responding clones in pre-infection memory suggests that pre-existing cross-reactive memory T cells joined the SARS-CoV-2 response. The second-wave clones that peaked on day 37 were not confirmed to be SARS-CoV-2 specific. The study covered only two mild cases, and larger cohorts including severe cases with pre-infection samples were considered necessary.

Ficoll-Paque density gradient centrifugation was used to isolate PBMCs. The germline V gene sets CDR1 to MGHRA and CDR2 to YSYEKL. V is trimmed back by 6 bases and J by 4 bases, and the junction contains 6 bases that no gene match accounts for. The CDR3 starts with the cysteine, ends with the phenylalanine, and has 14 residues. Of the read, only the CDR3 DNA is kept; its 42 bases are in frame from base 1. This clonotype was recorded a few times. The specificity of this receptor is unknown. One base away there is no much larger clone; base qualities are not given. Sequencing used an Illumina NovaSeq 6000. TCRalpha and TCRbeta cDNA libraries were built by 5'RACE with constant-segment primers, adding sample barcodes and unique molecular identifiers. Trizol reagent was used to extract RNA from every sample. The libraries were amplified in two PCR steps, and the second step added a second sample barcode and Illumina TruSeq adapters. The libraries were sequenced on an Illumina NovaSeq using 2 x 150 bp paired-end reads. In the authors' own workflow: Demultiplexing of reads and collapsing into UMI-guided consensus sequences were performed with migec v1.2.7. Using mixcr v2.1.11, the UMI consensuses were aligned to TRA and TRB V and J templates and assembled into clonotypes. A clonotype was counted as expanded or contracted only if both edgeR and NoisET called the change significant, with noise models trained on biological replicates. For edgeR calls, a false discovery rate-adjusted p below 0.01 and a log2 fold-change threshold of 1 were applied. As an exploratory analysis of dynamics, PCA with hierarchical clustering was applied to max-normalized trajectories of the 1000 most abundant clonotypes. Each responding clone was given a CD4 or CD8 phenotype based on the CD4+ and CD8+ repertoires, which had been sequenced separately. Using fastp at Q25 and MiXCR, TCRdb reprocessed the public reads and kept productive beta chains. Each entry merges the rows of one CDR3 protein and shows their most common DNA and genes. TCRdb, not the original authors, processed these V and J calls. Here the sample has about 400,000 distinct CDR3 sequences; 20% to 30% occur a single time. The ten largest account for approximately 14% of the sample.

The chain was built from TRBV4-1 and TRBJ2-3; TRBD2 fits 8 bases in the junction. This sequence was found in an adult woman who had mild COVID-19 (a few samples of this study predate the infection). The sample titles of this study are shuffled in the database, so cell type and time point are left out; the donor was told from shared clones. Sequenced material: PBMCs or a T cell subset sorted from them (not recorded which). Here is the DNA: TGCGCCAGCAGTCAAACAGCGGGGGCAGATACGCAGTATTTT. Protein translation: CASSQTAGADTQYF.